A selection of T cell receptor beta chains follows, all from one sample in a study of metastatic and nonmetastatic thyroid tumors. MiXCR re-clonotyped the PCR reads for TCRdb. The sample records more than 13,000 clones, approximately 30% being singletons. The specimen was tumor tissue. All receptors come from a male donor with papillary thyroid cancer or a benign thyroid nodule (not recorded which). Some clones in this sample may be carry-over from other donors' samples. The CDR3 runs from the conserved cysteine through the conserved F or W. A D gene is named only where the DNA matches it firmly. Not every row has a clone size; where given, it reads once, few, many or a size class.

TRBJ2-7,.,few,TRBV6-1,TGTGCCAGCAATGAACCCGACTACGAGCAGTACTTC,CASNEPDYEQYF
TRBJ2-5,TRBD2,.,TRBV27,TGTGCCAGCAGTTTCCCGACTAGCGGAAACGAAGAGACCCAGTACTTC,CASSFPTSGNEETQYF
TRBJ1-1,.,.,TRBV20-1,TGCAGTGCTAGAGAACCGAGGAACACTGAAGCTTTCTTT,CSAREPRNTEAFF
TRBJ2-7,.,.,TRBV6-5,TGTGCCACCCGTTGGCGGGGTGGTGTGCATTACTTC,CATRWRGGVHYF
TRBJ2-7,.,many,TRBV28,TGTGCCAGCAGTTTTCCAACCTCCTACGAGCAGTACTTC,CASSFPTSYEQYF
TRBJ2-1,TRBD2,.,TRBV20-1,TGCAGTGCTAGGTCCGGGAGGTCAGGCAATGAGCAGTTCTTC,CSARSGRSGNEQFF
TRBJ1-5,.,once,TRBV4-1,TGCGCCAGGAGCCAAGAGGACAGCAGGGCTTTACGGAGTCAGCCCCAGAATTTT,CARSQEDSRALRSQPQNF
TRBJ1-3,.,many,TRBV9,TGTGCCAGCAGCGCTTTTCGACACTCGAGCTCTGGAAACACCATATATTTT,CASSAFRHSSSGNTIYF
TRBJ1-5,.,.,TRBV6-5,TGTGCCAGCAGGTACATGGCTAGCAATCAGCACCAGCATTTT,CASRYMASNQHQHF
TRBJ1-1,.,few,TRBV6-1,TGTGCCAGCAGAGAAGGGCTGGTTGCTTGGGCTTTCTTT,CASREGLVAWAFF
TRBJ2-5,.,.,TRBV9,TGTGCCAGCAGCGTTAGCTCGAGAGTAGCAGAGACCCAGTACTTC,CASSVSSRVAETQYF
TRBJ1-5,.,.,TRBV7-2,TGTGCCAGCAGCCTAACGCCAGGGTCTTCCAATCAGCCCCAGCATTTT,CASSLTPGSSNQPQHF
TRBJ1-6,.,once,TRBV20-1,TGCAGTGCAAGACAATTAGTCTCCTATAATTCACCCCTCCACTTT,CSARQLVSYNSPLHF
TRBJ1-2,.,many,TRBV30,TGTGCCTGGAGTATAGGGGACCCCGCCTACACCTTC,CAWSIGDPAYTF
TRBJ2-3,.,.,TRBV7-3,TGTGCCAGCAGCGCTACTAGCTCGAGTTCAGATACGCAGTATTTT,CASSATSSSSDTQYF
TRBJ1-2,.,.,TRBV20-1,TGCAGTGCTAGAGACAGCGAGGGCTATGGCTACACCTTC,CSARDSEGYGYTF
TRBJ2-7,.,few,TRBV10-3,TGTGCCATCACTGACCCAGCTGGAGGGGCCTACGAGCAGTACTTC,CAITDPAGGAYEQYF
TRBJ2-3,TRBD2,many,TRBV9,TGTGCCAGCAGCTTGGGAGGGCCAGATACGCAGTATTTT,CASSLGGPDTQYF
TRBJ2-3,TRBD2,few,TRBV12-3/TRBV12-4,TGTGCCAGCGGGGAGACTAGCGGTGGGGCAGATACGCAGTATTTT,CASGETSGGADTQYF
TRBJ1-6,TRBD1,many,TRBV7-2,TGTGCCAGCAGCTTAGCTCCCCGGGACAGGGGATTTTCACCCCTCCACTTT,CASSLAPRDRGFSPLHF
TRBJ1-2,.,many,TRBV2,TGTGCCAGCCAGGGATACTATGGCTACACCTTC,CASQGYYGYTF
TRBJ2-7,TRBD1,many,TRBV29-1,TGCAGCGTTGGTGGAAGGGACAGATACGAGCAGTACTTC,CSVGGRDRYEQYF
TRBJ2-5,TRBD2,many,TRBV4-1,TGCGCCAGCAGCCGGACTAGCGGGAGGGCCACAGAGACCCAGTACTTC,CASSRTSGRATETQYF
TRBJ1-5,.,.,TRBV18,TGTGCCAGCTCATCTCACATAGTAGGCTATCAGCACCAGCATTTT,CASSSHIVGYQHQHF
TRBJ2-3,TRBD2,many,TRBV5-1,TGCGCCAGCAGCTACCTAGCGGGGTCAGATACGCAGTATTTT,CASSYLAGSDTQYF